Below, one TCR beta chain is given with its context. Its antigen remains unidentified. The V gene lost 5 bases and the J gene lost 3 bases, with 17 bases spanning the gap. This CDR3 region has 15 residues. Germline CDR1 and CDR2: LNHDA and SQIVND (reference sequence). The assay was immunoSEQ multiplex PCR, and TCRdb's table has in-frame clones only and misses some. The data hold 250,000 to 400,000 clones, with roughly nine tenths observed a single time. The sample comes from a study of cytomegalovirus exposure and HLA in healthy donors. Study findings and constraints: The classifier was said to identify cytomegalovirus status with high specificity and sensitivity. The authors confirmed in vitro that a few CMV-associated chains were specific for CMV antigens. Most TCR sequences were seen very rarely across donors, but some public TCRs occurred in many.

Sequences were obtained from PBMCs. The source is a woman under 40 in good health and CMV-seropositive. The chain recombines TRBV19 with TRBJ2-7; weak D call: TRBD1 (6 bases). The CDR3 region has the DNA TGTGCCAGTAGTGTCGGGTGGACAGCCAGCTACGAGCAGTACTTC. Its protein is CASSVGWTASYEQYF.